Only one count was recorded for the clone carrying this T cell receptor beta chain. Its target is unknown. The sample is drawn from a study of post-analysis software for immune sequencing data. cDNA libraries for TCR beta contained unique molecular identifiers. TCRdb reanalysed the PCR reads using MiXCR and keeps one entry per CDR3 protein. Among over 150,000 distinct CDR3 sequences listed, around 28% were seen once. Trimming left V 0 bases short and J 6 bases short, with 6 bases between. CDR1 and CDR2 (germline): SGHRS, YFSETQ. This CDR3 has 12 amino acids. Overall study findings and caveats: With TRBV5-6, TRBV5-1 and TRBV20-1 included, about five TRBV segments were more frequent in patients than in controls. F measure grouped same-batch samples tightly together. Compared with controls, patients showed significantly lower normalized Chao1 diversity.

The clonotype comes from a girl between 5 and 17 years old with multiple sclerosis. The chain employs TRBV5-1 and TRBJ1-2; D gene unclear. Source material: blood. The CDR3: CASSLGHNGYTF. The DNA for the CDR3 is TGCGCCAGCAGCTTGGGACACAATGGCTACACCTTC.